The 21 T cell receptor beta chains given below trace back to one sample, sequenced in a study of blood T cell repertoires in COVID-19. Profiled with immunoSEQ multiplex PCR; TCRdb holds only in-frame clones, not every one. The table has 200,000 to 250,000 clones, 83% seen once. Sequencing was done on a sample of PBMCs or T cells enriched from blood (not recorded which). Receptors were obtained from a woman between 40 and 50 years old who had been exposed to COVID-19.

V gene TRBV2 combines with J gene TRBJ2-7; D is ambiguous. This CDR3 has 13 residues. The V end lost 3 bases, the J end lost 2 bases, and 8 bases lay between the germline ends. Germline assignment: CDR1 SNHLY and CDR2 FYNNEI. The CDR3 region has the DNA TGTGCCAGCAGTGAGGGCAGAGCCTACGAGCAGTACTTC. This translates into CASSEGRAYEQYF.

The count of this clone is one. The V and J genes are TRBV5-8 and TRBJ1-4, with 9 bases matching TRBD1. The CDR3 loop spans 17 amino acids. The trim removed 2 bases at V and 5 bases at J, leaving 10 bases unmatched. CDR1 and CDR2 (germline): SGHTS, YDEGEE. CDR3 bases: TGTGCCAGCAGCTTCTACAGGGGGCGGCCCCTCAATGAAAAACTGTTTTTT. Encoded protein: CASSFYRGRPLNEKLFF.

The chain combines TRBV28 with TRBJ2-7, with 12 nucleotides matching TRBD2. This CDR3 is built from 14 residues. Losses at the gene ends were 8 bases for V and 2 bases for J; bases not matched to a gene: 4. Per germline, CDR1 MDHEN and CDR2 SYDVKM. CDR3 nucleotide sequence: TGTGCCAGCCAAACTAGCGGGGGGACCTACGAGCAGTACTTC. Its translation is CASQTSGGTYEQYF.

The rearrangement uses TRBV2 and TRBJ2-7; 10 nucleotides match TRBD1. Per germline, CDR1 SNHLY and CDR2 FYNNEI. V shed 6 bases, J shed 0 bases, and the junction held 5 bases outside the gene matches. The CDR3 is made up of 15 amino acids. CDR3 amino acids: CASSADRGSSYEQYF. The DNA for the CDR3 is TGTGCCAGCAGCGCGGACAGGGGGAGCTCCTACGAGCAGTACTTC.

The gene calls are TRBV4-3 and TRBJ2-2; D gene uncertain. The CDR3 totals 16 residues. The V gene lost 4 bases and the J gene lost 3 bases, with 15 bases spanning the gap. The germline gives CDR1 LGHNA, CDR2 YSLEER. The CDR3 protein is CASSPLGTQDTGELFF. The CDR3 nucleotides read TGCGCCAGCAGCCCCCTAGGAACTCAAGACACCGGGGAGCTGTTTTTT.

In this sample, this clone turned up many times. This rearrangement joins TRBV28 to TRBJ1-5; a possible D gene is TRBD1 (6 bases). Germline V gene sequence: CDR1 MDHEN, CDR2 SYDVKM. The V gene lost 4 bases and the J gene lost 0 bases, with 10 bases spanning the gap. This CDR3 contains 15 residues. CDR3 in DNA: TGTGCCAGCAGTTCACAGGGAAATAGCAATCAGCCCCAGCATTTT. Its translation: CASSSQGNSNQPQHF.

This clone showed up just a few times. The chain carries TRBV4-2 and TRBJ1-1; 10 bases are shared with TRBD1. Germline V gives CDR1 LGHNA, CDR2 YNFKEQ. The CDR3 runs to 19 residues. V lost 0 bases and J lost 0; bases outside the gene matches: 10. The CDR3 loop reads CASSQDPAGTGVMNTEAFF. In DNA form, the CDR3 reads TGTGCCAGCAGCCAAGATCCGGCCGGGACAGGGGTAATGAACACTGAAGCTTTCTTT.

The chain uses TRBV6-5 and TRBJ1-3; D is uncertain. The CDR3 is 14 amino acids. Trimming pared 4 bases from V and 4 bases from J, leaving 11 bases between. Germline lookup yields CDR1 MNHEY and CDR2 SVGAGI. DNA of the CDR3: TGTGCCAGCAGTTCGACGGGTTGGGGAAACACCATATATTTT. Translated: CASSSTGWGNTIYF.

The CDR3 DNA sequence: TGCGCCAGCCATCCGGGACAGGGGAGAGGGACTGAAGCTTTCTTT. The encoded protein is CASHPGQGRGTEAFF. The chain recombines TRBV5-1 with TRBJ1-1; 10 nucleotides line up with TRBD1. CDR1 and CDR2 (germline): SGHRS, YFSETQ. With 7 bases clipped from V and 5 bases from J, the junction kept 11 bases outside the gene matches. This CDR3 is 15 amino acids long.

The V and J genes are TRBV4-3 and TRBJ1-2, with no clear D. The CDR3 runs to 15 residues. CDR1 and CDR2 from the germline V gene are LGHNA and YSLEER. V was shortened by 1 base and J by 8 bases, with 17 bases between the two germline ends. CDR3 residues: CASSQATEPAGGYTF. The CDR3, as DNA: TGCGCCAGCAGCCAAGCCACAGAGCCGGCGGGGGGCTACACCTTC.

This clone appeared a few times. In DNA form, the CDR3 reads TGTGCCAGTAGTACGGCCCGGGGAAATGAAAAACTGTTTTTT. Encoded protein: CASSTARGNEKLFF. The V gene is TRBV19, the J gene TRBJ1-4, with unresolved D. Trimming cost V 4 bases and J 5 bases, with 11 bases left between them. The germline CDR1 and CDR2 sequences are LNHDA and SQIVND (reference sequence). The CDR3 sequence is 14 residues long.

Here the CDR3 DNA reads TGTGCCAGCAGCTTAACGAGGGCAGGGGGCGGTCGTGTCGATGAGCAGTTCTTC. It translates to CASSLTRAGGGRVDEQFF. The chain joins TRBV7-3 to TRBJ2-1, with TRBD1 matching over 8 bases. Losses at the gene ends were 0 bases for V and 8 bases for J; bases not matched to a gene: 15. Germline V gives CDR1 SGHTA, CDR2 FQGTGA. The CDR3 covers 18 residues. Based on the CDR3 plus reference TRBV7-3 and TRBJ2-1, the full variable domain is GAGVSQTPSNKVTEKGKYVELRCDPISGHTALYWYRQSLGQGPEFLIYFQGTGAADDSGLPNDRFFAVRPEGSVSTLKIQRTERGDSAVYLCASSLTRAGGGRVDEQFFGPGTRLTVL.

This chain connects TRBV21-1 to TRBJ1-2; TRBD1, the D gene given by the table, was not confirmed from the DNA. TRBV21-1 is shown as a pseudogene. The length of the CDR3 is 13 residues. CDR3: CASSRGQRYGYTF. For the CDR3, the DNA is TGTGCCAGCAGCAGGGGACAGCGCTATGGCTACACCTTC.

The chain employs TRBV19 and TRBJ1-6; possibly TRBD1 for D (6 bases). Trimming took off 7 bases at V and 9 bases at J, with 16 bases between the two ends. CDR3 length: 14 amino acids. CDR1 and CDR2 from the germline V gene are LNHDA and SQIVND (reference sequence). The CDR3 DNA reads TGTGCCAGTAACCCCGGGACAAATATTTCACCCCTCCACTTT. Protein sequence: CASNPGTNISPLHF.

This clone was seen only once. CDR3 sequence reads: CASSQEKGVSPLHF. The DNA of the CDR3 is TGCGCCAGCAGCCAAGAGAAAGGGGTCTCACCCCTCCACTTT. The rearrangement links TRBV4-3 to TRBJ1-6; TRBD1 might be the D (5 bases). This CDR3 comprises 14 residues. The V and J ends lost 0 bases and 10 bases respectively, with 10 bases between them. Germline assignment: CDR1 LGHNA and CDR2 YSLEER.

The J gene is TRBJ2-5, the V gene TRBV9; 7 bases are a match to TRBD1. This CDR3 region has 14 residues. Germline V gene data show CDR1 as SGDLS and CDR2 as YYNGEE. Trimming cost V 4 bases and J 5 bases; bases outside gene matches: 8. CDR3 nucleotide sequence: TGTGCCAGCAGCCCGCGACAGGGTTACGAGACCCAGTACTTC. Amino acid sequence: CASSPRQGYETQYF.

V and J are TRBV11-2 and TRBJ1-3; D is unclear. Trimming cost V 2 bases and J 0 bases, with 20 bases left between them. The CDR3 loop spans 19 amino acids. CDR1 and CDR2 from the germline V gene are SGHAT and FQNNGV. The chain's CDR3 is CASSLYPETLFFSGNTIYF. Written as DNA, the CDR3 is TGTGCCAGCAGCTTATATCCCGAAACACTATTCTTCTCTGGAAACACCATATATTTT.

This chain uses TRBV12-3 or TRBV12-4 with TRBJ2-1, with D uncertain. Trimming pared 7 bases from V and 5 bases from J, leaving 6 bases between. The CDR3 totals 11 residues. The CDR3 DNA follows: TGTGCCAGCAAACAGAACAATGAGCAGTTCTTC. This sequence encodes CASKQNNEQFF.

The rearrangement uses TRBV2 and TRBJ2-1, with D possibly being TRBD2 (5 bases). The length of the CDR3 is 15 residues. Germline CDR1 is SNHLY and CDR2 is FYNNEI. Trimming cost V 6 bases and J 5 bases, with 17 bases left between them. The CDR3 nucleotides read TGTGCCAGCAGGTCGGGATTCACAGCCGACAATGAGCAGTTCTTC. It translates to CASRSGFTADNEQFF.

The chain is built from TRBV7-2 and TRBJ2-1; D is possibly TRBD1 (5 bases). CDR3 size: 15 residues. The V gene's germline CDR1 is SGHTA and CDR2 FQGNSA. The V end lost 4 bases, the J end lost 5 bases, and 15 bases lay between the germline ends. The CDR3 protein is CASSSPRIGDNEQFF. For the CDR3, the DNA is TGTGCCAGCAGCTCCCCCCGCATAGGGGACAATGAGCAGTTCTTC.

The chain links TRBV30 to TRBJ1-5; D call uncertain. The V and J ends lost 2 bases and 5 bases respectively, with 10 bases between them. Germline loops: CDR1 GTSNPN, CDR2 SVGIG (reference sequence). CDR3 size: 13 residues. CDR3 bases: TGTGCCTGGAGTCCCGGTTTTGATCAGCCCCAGCATTTT. Protein sequence: CAWSPGFDQPQHF.